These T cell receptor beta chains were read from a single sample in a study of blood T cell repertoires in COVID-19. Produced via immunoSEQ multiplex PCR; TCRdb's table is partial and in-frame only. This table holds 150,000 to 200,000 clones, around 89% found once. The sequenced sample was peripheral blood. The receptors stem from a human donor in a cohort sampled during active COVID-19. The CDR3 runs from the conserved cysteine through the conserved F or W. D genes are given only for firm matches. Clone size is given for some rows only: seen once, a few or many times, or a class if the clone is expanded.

TGTGCCAGCACAAAGACCGGGAGGGGGAGCACAGATACGCAGTATTTT CASTKTGRGSTDTQYF TRBD2 16 - TRBJ2-3 TRBV9
TGTGCCAGCAATTTTCTGCCGGGACAGGGCTACGAGCAGTACTTC CASNFLPGQGYEQYF TRBD1 15 - TRBJ2-7 TRBV6-5
TGTGCCAGCAGCCTTCGTCCAGGGCTAGCCAAAAACATTCAGTACTTC CASSLRPGLAKNIQYF - 16 - TRBJ2-4 TRBV9
TGTGCCAGCAGTTTAATGGGGGGGAACACTGAAGCTTTCTTT CASSLMGGNTEAFF - 14 once TRBJ1-1 TRBV28
TGTGCCAGCACCCTCCCGGGGGGAGGAGAGCAGTACTTC CASTLPGGGEQYF TRBD2 13 once TRBJ2-7 TRBV5-6
TGTGCCATCAGTCGGGACAGGGCCAATTCACCCCTCCACTTT CAISRDRANSPLHF TRBD1 14 - TRBJ1-6 TRBV10-3
TGTGCCAGTAGTATAGAGGGCAGAAATCAGCCCCAGCATTTT CASSIEGRNQPQHF - 14 - TRBJ1-5 TRBV19
TGCGCCAGCAGCTTTATAGCGGGTGTGAACACCGGGGAGCTGTTTTTT CASSFIAGVNTGELFF TRBD2 16 - TRBJ2-2 TRBV5-1
TGTGCCAGCAGTTCGGTCGTGCAGGGGGTTACTGGGGCCAACGTCCTGACTTTC CASSSVVQGVTGANVLTF TRBD1 18 - TRBJ2-6 TRBV28
TGTGCCTGGAGTGTAGGTCTGACAGCCCAAGAGACCCAGTACTTC CAWSVGLTAQETQYF - 15 - TRBJ2-5 TRBV30
TGTGCCAGCAGTTCAAACCGCGGAGGCTACACCTTC CASSSNRGGYTF - 12 - TRBJ1-2 TRBV27
TGTGCCAGCAGCCCCCAGGACTTTCGGAACACTGAAGCTTTCTTT CASSPQDFRNTEAFF - 15 - TRBJ1-1 TRBV7-8
TGTGCCTGGAGTACTCCCCGACTAGCTAGGTACGAGCAGTACTTC CAWSTPRLARYEQYF TRBD2 15 once TRBJ2-7 TRBV30
TGTGCCAGCAGTTTCTTATTAGCGGGGAACACCGGGGAGCTGTTTTTT CASSFLLAGNTGELFF TRBD2 16 - TRBJ2-2 TRBV28
TGTGCCAGTAGTCTAGACTGGGCCTCCAATGAGCAGTTCTTC CASSLDWASNEQFF - 14 - TRBJ2-1 TRBV19
TGTGCCATCAGTGACCTCGGGTTGAGGGATAGACTGTTTTTT CAISDLGLRDRLFF - 14 - TRBJ1-4 TRBV10-3
TGTGCCAGCAGCTTAGTCCGTCCCAGACCCCTCCACTTT CASSLVRPRPLHF - 13 - TRBJ1-6 TRBV7-2
TGTGCCAGCAGCACCACCGGGACAGGGTTTGAAAAACTGTTTTTT CASSTTGTGFEKLFF TRBD1 15 - TRBJ1-4 TRBV9
TGTGCCAGCAGCTTGGCACTGACAGGGAGGACAGATACGCAGTATTTT CASSLALTGRTDTQYF - 16 - TRBJ2-3 TRBV5-6
TGTGCCAGCTCACCACAAGAGGGCCGGAACACTGAAGCTTTCTTT CASSPQEGRNTEAFF - 15 - TRBJ1-1 TRBV18
TGTGCCAGCAGCCCCGGGACTAGCAACTACGAGCAGTACTTC CASSPGTSNYEQYF TRBD2 14 - TRBJ2-7 TRBV7-2
TGCAGTGCTAGTACCCAGATCTACGAGCAGTACTTC CSASTQIYEQYF - 12 - TRBJ2-7 TRBV20-1
TGTGCCAGCAGTGTACAGGGGGCAGGGAGAGATACGCAGTATTTT CASSVQGAGRDTQYF TRBD1 15 - TRBJ2-3 TRBV6-2/TRBV6-3